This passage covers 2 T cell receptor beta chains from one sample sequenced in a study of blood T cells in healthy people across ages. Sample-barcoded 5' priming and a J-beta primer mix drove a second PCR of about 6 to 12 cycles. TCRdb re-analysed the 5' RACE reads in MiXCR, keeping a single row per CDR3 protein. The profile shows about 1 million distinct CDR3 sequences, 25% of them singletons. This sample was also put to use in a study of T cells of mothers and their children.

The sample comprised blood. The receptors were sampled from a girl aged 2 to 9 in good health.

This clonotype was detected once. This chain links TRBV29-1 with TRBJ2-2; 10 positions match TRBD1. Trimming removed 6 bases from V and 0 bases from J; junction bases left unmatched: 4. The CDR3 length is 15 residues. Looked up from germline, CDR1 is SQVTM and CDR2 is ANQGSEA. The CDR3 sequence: CSVGGQGSNTGELFF. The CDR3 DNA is TGCAGCGTGGGGGGACAGGGGTCGAACACCGGGGAGCTGTTTTTT.

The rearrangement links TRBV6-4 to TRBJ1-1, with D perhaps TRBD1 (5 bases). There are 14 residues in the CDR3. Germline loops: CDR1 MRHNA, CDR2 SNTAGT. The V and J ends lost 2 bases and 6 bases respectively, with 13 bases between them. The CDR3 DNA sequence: TGTGCCAGCAGTGACGGGACGGGGAGGTCTGAAGCTTTCTTT. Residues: CASSDGTGRSEAFF.